Below are 8 T cell receptor beta chains sequenced from a single sample in a study of blood T cell repertoires in COVID-19. The method was immunoSEQ multiplex PCR; TCRdb's version includes in-frame clones alone and lacks a portion of them. This table holds 300,000 to 450,000 clones, over 75% found once. The sequencing input was peripheral blood. These TCRs come from a woman between 55 and 75 years old with COVID-19, enrolled during active disease.

This chain joins TRBV7-9 and TRBJ2-5; 7 bases match TRBD2. The CDR3 loop spans 15 amino acids. Germline CDR1 reads SEHNR; CDR2 reads FQNEAQ (reference sequence). V was pared by 5 bases and J by 1 base, with 7 bases of the junction left unmatched. The CDR3 DNA follows: TGTGCCAGCAGCGGCCGCCTAGCGGCCCAAGAGACCCAGTACTTC. Amino acid sequence: CASSGRLAAQETQYF.

V gene TRBV18 combines with J gene TRBJ2-6; a possible D gene is TRBD1 (5 bases). The germline V gene has CDR1 KGHSH and CDR2 LQKENI. CDR3 length: 17 residues. Trimming shortened V by 3 bases and J by 4 bases, and 16 bases separated the two germline ends. The CDR3 DNA reads TGTGCCAGCTCACCCCCTCAGGGAAGATCCGGGGCCAACGTCCTGACTTTC. It yields the protein CASSPPQGRSGANVLTF.

Only one count was recorded for this clone. The J gene is TRBJ2-1, the V gene TRBV7-3; 13 positions agree with TRBD2. The CDR3 spans 15 residues. Trimming cost V 6 bases and J 10 bases; bases outside gene matches: 9. Germline lookup yields CDR1 SGHTA and CDR2 FQGTGA. CDR3 nucleotides: TGTGCCAGCAGACTAACTAGCGGGGGGGCCGGAGAGCAGTTCTTC. This encodes CASRLTSGGAGEQFF.

The chain links TRBV29-1 to TRBJ2-7; D is ambiguous. The CDR3 is 12 residues long. V shed 0 bases and J shed 4 bases, with 7 bases lying between them. Germline CDR1 SQVTM, CDR2 ANQGSEA. The CDR3 here is CSVEDQKYEQYF. Written as DNA, the CDR3 is TGCAGCGTTGAAGACCAAAAATACGAGCAGTACTTC.

V is TRBV6-1 and J is TRBJ1-5; D gene ambiguous. The CDR3 is 14 residues long. Looked up from germline, CDR1 is MNHNS and CDR2 is SASEGT. Trimming removed 1 base from V and 0 bases from J, with 4 bases in between. The CDR3 region is CASSEVFSNQPQHF. DNA for the CDR3: TGTGCCAGCAGTGAAGTATTTAGCAATCAGCCCCAGCATTTT.

This clone was picked up one time. This specimen includes other DNA sequences encoding the same CDR3. This sequence joins TRBV18 and TRBJ1-2; maybe TRBD1 (5 bases). The CDR3 extends over 14 amino acids. The germline V and J ends were trimmed by 3 bases and 4 bases, with 12 bases remaining between them. Looked up from germline, CDR1 is KGHSH and CDR2 is LQKENI. Here the CDR3 reads CASSPGQGGYGYTF. CDR3 bases: TGTGCCAGCTCACCCGGGCAGGGTGGCTATGGCTACACCTTC.

The chain employs TRBV12-3 or TRBV12-4 and TRBJ2-5; D not certain. V lost 5 bases to trimming and J lost 5 bases, with 12 bases between them. The CDR3 is 13 residues long. In nucleotides, the CDR3 is TGTGCCAGCAGTGCCCCTAGTATGGAGACCCAGTACTTC. The encoded protein is CASSAPSMETQYF.

With respect to this clone: This same CDR3 is encoded by further DNA sequences in the sample. The V call is TRBV5-1, the J call TRBJ2-7, with 7 bases lining up with TRBD1. The V gene's germline CDR1 is SGHRS and CDR2 YFSETQ. J was trimmed by 4 bases and V by 7 bases; bases with no gene match: 5. This CDR3 spans 12 amino acids. The CDR3 coding sequence is TGCGCCAGCTCCCCACAGGGGTACGAGCAGTACTTC. This gives the protein CASSPQGYEQYF.